The 30 T cell receptor beta chains below were found in one sample sequenced in a study of blood T cell repertoires in COVID-19 (dated by TCRdb to the early 2020s). The receptor library was made with the immunoSEQ multiplex PCR assay. Not all clones reach the TCRdb copy of this immuneACCESS table, which keeps in-frame sequences only. Checked studies attribute under half of the gap to unresolved V genes and leave the rest unexplained. This sample is represented by over 250,000 clones; 86% of them were singletons. Of the sample, under 3% falls within the top ten clones. Sequenced material: PBMCs or T cells enriched from blood (not recorded which). These receptors all come from a woman aged 18-30 years who had recovered from COVID-19.

The rearrangement links TRBV28 to TRBJ1-4, with D unclear. V was trimmed by 7 bases and J by 3 bases, leaving 9 bases between them. The CDR3 totals 13 residues. Looked up from germline, CDR1 is MDHEN and CDR2 is SYDVKM. The CDR3 protein is CASTVRANEKLFF. The CDR3 DNA reads as TGTGCCAGCACCGTGCGGGCTAATGAAAAACTGTTTTTT.

This chain uses TRBV4-3 with TRBJ2-5; 9 bases fit TRBD2. The CDR3 covers 16 residues. Germline CDR1 is LGHNA and CDR2 is YSLEER. The trim removed 0 bases at V and 7 bases at J, leaving 9 bases unmatched. The CDR3 loop reads CASSQDPSGAGGTQYF. CDR3 DNA sequence: TGCGCCAGCAGCCAAGATCCTAGCGGGGCTGGGGGGACCCAGTACTTC.

This clone was seen once. This chain links TRBV28 with TRBJ2-5; 8 nucleotides match TRBD1. The CDR3 runs 15 residues. The V and J ends lost 2 bases and 5 bases, in that order; junction bases with no gene match: 7. CDR1 and CDR2 from the germline V gene are MDHEN and SYDVKM. This CDR3 is CASSLQGARSETQYF. The CDR3 DNA is TGTGCCAGCAGTTTACAGGGGGCGCGGTCGGAGACCCAGTACTTC.

This chain joins TRBV30 and TRBJ2-1; 9 nucleotides line up with TRBD2. The CDR3 spans 14 residues. V shed 0 bases and J 9 bases; nucleotides not matched to a gene: 6. Germline CDR1 and CDR2: GTSNPN and SVGIG (reference sequence). CDR3 sequence (DNA): TGTGCCTGGAGTGTAGCGGCTAGCGGGACTGAGCAGTTCTTC. It yields the protein CAWSVAASGTEQFF.

This clone appeared once. The chain employs TRBV11-3 and TRBJ2-7; TRBD1 matches at 9 bases. The germline V gene encodes CDR1 SGHNT and CDR2 YENEEA. V dropped 10 bases and J dropped 2; count of bases not matched to a gene: 3. This CDR3 contains 12 residues. The CDR3 nucleotides read TGTGCCATCCGGACAGGGGCCTACGAGCAGTACTTC. Translation: CAIRTGAYEQYF.

The rearrangement links TRBV6-2 or TRBV6-3 to TRBJ2-2; TRBD2 aligns across 7 bases. Per germline, CDR1 MNHEY and CDR2 SVGEGT. The CDR3 is made up of 18 amino acids. Trimming took 3 bases from V and 1 from J; bases not matched to a gene: 11. For the CDR3, the DNA is TGTGCCAGCAGTTATGAACTGAGGGAGGGAATGAACACCGGGGAGCTGTTTTTT. This gives the protein CASSYELREGMNTGELFF.

V gene TRBV7-9 combines with J gene TRBJ2-7; possible D gene TRBD2, 5 bases. V lost 1 base and J 5 bases, leaving 12 bases between the germline ends. In germline, CDR1 is SEHNR, CDR2 FQNEAQ (reference sequence). The CDR3 spans 14 residues. The CDR3 region is CASSLVTSSHEQYF. CDR3 in DNA: TGTGCCAGCAGCTTAGTTACTAGTTCCCACGAGCAGTACTTC.

The genes are TRBV25-1 and TRBJ2-1, with 10 bases matching TRBD2. Trimming at V came to 1 base and at J to 12 bases, leaving 9 bases not matched to a gene. The CDR3 extends over 15 amino acids. The germline CDR1 and CDR2 sequences are MGHDK and SYGVNS. Written as DNA, the CDR3 is TGTGCCAGCAGTGAATCTGGACTAGCGGAGCCGGGGCAGTTCTTC. This encodes CASSESGLAEPGQFF.

V is TRBV3-1 (or the pseudogene TRBV3-2) and J is TRBJ2-3; perhaps TRBD1 as D (5 bases). CDR1 LGHDT and CDR2 YNNKEL come from the germline V gene (reference sequence). V was trimmed by 1 base and J by 4 bases, leaving 9 bases between them. CDR3 size: 14 residues. The CDR3 protein is CASSQARAADTQYF. DNA for the CDR3: TGTGCCAGCAGCCAAGCCAGGGCCGCAGATACGCAGTATTTT.

The rearrangement joins TRBV19 to TRBJ1-3; 7 nucleotides agree with TRBD1. The J segment lost 1 base and the V segment lost 5 bases, leaving 11 bases of the junction unmatched. Germline V lookup: CDR1 LNHDA, CDR2 SQIVND (reference sequence). The CDR3 extends over 17 amino acids. Here the CDR3 DNA reads TGTGCCAGTAGTGAGGGTGTGACAGGGTATTCTGGAAACACCATATATTTT. This translates into CASSEGVTGYSGNTIYF.

The chain links TRBV4-1 to TRBJ1-6; no clear D. V lost 3 bases and J 13 bases, leaving 22 bases between the germline ends. This CDR3 is built from 16 residues. Germline V gene sequence: CDR1 MGHRA, CDR2 YSYEKL. CDR3: CASSQNSALVFTPLHF. The DNA of the CDR3 is TGCGCCAGCAGCCAGAACAGTGCGTTGGTTTTTACGCCCCTCCACTTT.

V and J are TRBV5-1 and TRBJ2-5; D might be TRBD2 (6 bases). The germline V gene has CDR1 SGHRS and CDR2 YFSETQ. This CDR3 is 15 amino acids long. V lost 4 bases and J 1 base, leaving 14 bases between the germline ends. The CDR3 sequence is CASSGTQGSQETQYF. The DNA of the CDR3 is TGCGCCAGCAGCGGGACTCAGGGTAGCCAAGAGACCCAGTACTTC.

This chain joins TRBV19 and TRBJ2-7; 10 nucleotides line up with TRBD2. The germline CDR1 and CDR2 sequences are LNHDA and SQIVND (reference sequence). The junction had 10 bases not matched to a gene; V was cut back by 5 bases and J by 9 bases. The CDR3 is made up of 14 amino acids. CDR3 in amino acids: CASSSFTSGDVQYF. DNA of the CDR3: TGTGCCAGTAGTTCGTTTACTAGCGGGGACGTGCAGTACTTC.

The gene calls are TRBV5-5 and TRBJ1-5; D remains ambiguous. The V gene's germline CDR1 is SGHKS and CDR2 YYEKEE (reference sequence). Trimming took 0 bases from V and 6 from J, leaving 7 bases between them. The CDR3 totals 13 residues. CDR3 bases: TGTGCCAGCAGCTTGGACAGAGCTCAGCCCCAGCATTTT. It specifies CASSLDRAQPQHF. Full variable domain (missing parts from reference TRBV5-5 and TRBJ1-5): DAGVTQSPTHLIKTRGQQVTLRCSPISGHKSVSWYQQVLGQGPQFIFQYYEKEERGRGNFPDRFSARQFPNYSSELNVNALLLGDSALYLCASSLDRAQPQHFGDGTRLSIL.

The chain's CDR3 is CASRPTGEANYGYTF. As DNA, the CDR3 is TGTGCCAGCAGGCCCACAGGAGAAGCTAACTATGGCTACACCTTC. The chain links TRBV28 to TRBJ1-2, with D possibly matching TRBD1 (5 bases). Trimming cost V 6 bases and J 0 bases, with 14 bases left between them. Germline V gene data show CDR1 as MDHEN and CDR2 as SYDVKM. The CDR3 spans 15 residues.

The rearrangement joins TRBV7-8 to TRBJ1-1; D remains unclear. Germline V gene lookup returns CDR1 SGHVS and CDR2 FQNEAQ. The V gene lost 11 bases and the J gene lost 5 bases, with 21 bases spanning the gap. This CDR3 has 14 amino acids. The CDR3 region is CAVGVWGEGTEAFF. The DNA of the CDR3 is TGTGCCGTCGGGGTCTGGGGAGAGGGAACTGAAGCTTTCTTT.

The V gene is TRBV29-1, the J gene TRBJ1-2; TRBD1 aligns across 8 bases. The germline CDR1 and CDR2 sequences are SQVTM and ANQGSEA. The CDR3 extends over 13 amino acids. After removal of 6 bases from V and 6 bases from J, the junction contained 9 bases not matched to a gene. This chain's CDR3 is CSVDDRGRDGYTF. The CDR3, as DNA: TGCAGCGTCGATGACAGGGGAAGGGATGGCTACACCTTC.

The CDR3 loop reads CASIQGMNTEAFF. CDR3 coding DNA: TGCGCCAGCATACAGGGGATGAACACTGAAGCTTTCTTT. V usage is TRBV10-2 and J usage is TRBJ1-1, with 7 bases matching TRBD1. Germline V CDR1 and CDR2: WSHSY, SAAADI. This CDR3 has 13 amino acids. Trimming at V came to 7 bases and at J to 0 bases, leaving 2 bases not matched to a gene.

The chain uses TRBV20-1 and TRBJ2-7; D remains unclear. CDR3 length: 11 amino acids. Per the germline V gene, CDR1 is DFQATT and CDR2 is SNEGSKA (reference sequence). V lost 2 bases to trimming and J lost 6 bases, with 8 bases between them. The chain's CDR3 is CSARLASEQYF. The CDR3 region has the DNA TGCAGTGCTAGATTGGCTAGCGAGCAGTACTTC.

The gene calls are TRBV7-9 and TRBJ1-2; D remains ambiguous. CDR3 length equals 14 residues. V was clipped by 1 base and J by 4 bases, with 10 bases between them. Germline V gene lookup returns CDR1 SEHNR and CDR2 FQNEAQ (reference sequence). The CDR3, as DNA: TGTGCCAGCAGCTTAGAATCGGGATCCTATGGCTACACCTTC. This gives the protein CASSLESGSYGYTF.

The CDR3 DNA sequence: TGTGCCAGCGGATACCCTGGGGGCGGTAACTATGGCTACACCTTC. Translation gives CASGYPGGGNYGYTF. The chain links TRBV6-5 to TRBJ1-2, with a tentative D call TRBD1 (6 bases). CDR3 length: 15 amino acids. V was pared by 8 bases and J by 1 base, with 17 bases between. Germline V CDR1 and CDR2: MNHEY, SVGAGI.

V usage is TRBV2 and J usage is TRBJ1-2; TRBD1 might be the D (5 bases). The CDR3 is made up of 15 amino acids. The V and J ends lost 1 base and 5 bases respectively, with 14 bases between them. Germline V gene sequence: CDR1 SNHLY, CDR2 FYNNEI. For the CDR3, the DNA is TGTGCCAGCAGTGAAGGTTACCGGGGGGGGTATGGCTACACCTTC. This sequence encodes CASSEGYRGGYGYTF.

This clone was detected only once. The V gene is TRBV9, the J gene TRBJ1-1; possible D gene TRBD1, 6 bases. CDR1 is SGDLS, CDR2 YYNGEE, per germline. V lost 0 bases to trimming and J lost 0 bases, with 12 bases between them. There are 16 residues in the CDR3. The CDR3 loop reads CASSVASGVMNTEAFF. The CDR3 bases are TGTGCCAGCAGCGTAGCATCAGGGGTCATGAACACTGAAGCTTTCTTT.

Only a few counts were recorded for this clone. The chain is built from TRBV30 and TRBJ1-4, with 7 bases lining up with TRBD1. V trimming: 2 bases; J trimming: 8 bases; junction bases outside the gene matches: 2. Germline V gives CDR1 GTSNPN, CDR2 SVGIG (reference sequence). The CDR3 covers 12 residues. As DNA, the CDR3 is TGTGCCTGGAGTTGGGACAGAGAAAAACTGTTTTTT. This sequence encodes CAWSWDREKLFF.

This chain uses TRBV7-9 with TRBJ1-4; TRBD1 matches at 8 bases. The CDR3 extends over 15 amino acids. The V gene's germline CDR1 is SEHNR and CDR2 FQNEAQ (reference sequence). V lost 4 bases and J lost 7; bases outside the gene matches: 8. In nucleotides, the CDR3 is TGTGCCAGCAGCTCAGACAGGGGAAGTGGTGAAAAACTGTTTTTT. Protein sequence: CASSSDRGSGEKLFF.

The V and J genes are TRBV19 and TRBJ2-7; 11 bases fit TRBD2. With V trimmed by 6 bases and J by 2 bases, 9 bases remained unmatched. Per the germline V gene, CDR1 is LNHDA and CDR2 is SQIVND (reference sequence). The CDR3 sequence is 16 residues long. CDR3 sequence (DNA): TGTGCCAGTAGGCCCGCTAGCGGGGGGCCTCCCTACGAGCAGTACTTC. Its translation is CASRPASGGPPYEQYF.

The V call is TRBV5-1, the J call TRBJ1-4, with 10 nucleotides matching TRBD1. CDR3 length: 15 residues. After removal of 0 bases from V and 6 bases from J, the junction contained 2 bases not matched to a gene. CDR1 is SGHRS, CDR2 YFSETQ, per germline. The chain's CDR3 is CASSLGGTGDEKLFF. Written as DNA, the CDR3 is TGCGCCAGCAGCTTGGGGGGGACAGGGGATGAAAAACTGTTTTTT.

The chain uses TRBV29-1 and TRBJ1-6; 8 bases align to TRBD1. CDR1 is SQVTM, CDR2 ANQGSEA, per germline. V shed 2 bases, J shed 0 bases, and the junction held 12 bases outside the gene matches. CDR3 length: 19 amino acids. CDR3 coding DNA: TGCAGCGTTGAATTCCCCTGGACAGGGTTTGGCTCCTATAATTCACCCCTCCACTTT. Protein: CSVEFPWTGFGSYNSPLHF.

This chain uses TRBV9 with TRBJ2-2; D perhaps matches TRBD1 (6 bases). V was pared by 1 base and J by 5 bases, with 12 bases between. Germline V lookup: CDR1 SGDLS, CDR2 YYNGEE. The CDR3 covers 15 residues. The CDR3, as DNA: TGTGCCAGCAGCGTATACAGGGACGATACCGGGGAGCTGTTTTTT. Amino acid sequence: CASSVYRDDTGELFF.

This clone has a handful of counts. Different DNA sequences within this sample yield the same CDR3. V is TRBV9 and J is TRBJ1-2; 8 nucleotides match TRBD1. V was clipped by 3 bases and J by 2 bases; unmatched bases: 6. Germline CDR1 SGDLS, CDR2 YYNGEE. The length of the CDR3 is 15 residues. The CDR3 DNA is TGTGCCAGCAGCGAGAGAGGACAGGGCAACTATGGCTACACCTTC. Its translation: CASSERGQGNYGYTF.